The 5 T cell receptor beta chains listed next were all sequenced from one sample in a study of shared clonotypes between healthy human individuals. CD45RO negativity and positive selection for CCR7 defined naive CD8 cells, a population that excluded terminally differentiated effector memory CD45RA+ cells. Clones were sequenced by immunoSEQ multiplex PCR, and TCRdb holds only the in-frame ones, with some missing. The table includes about 600,000 clones, over 95% detected once. The specimen sequenced was naive CD8+ T cells sorted from blood. These receptors originate from a young woman in good health.

This sequence joins TRBV6-6 and TRBJ1-2, with D possibly matching TRBD1 (5 bases). Trimming took off 5 bases at V and 1 base at J, with 14 bases between the two ends. Germline lookup yields CDR1 MNHNY and CDR2 SVGAGI (reference sequence). The CDR3 covers 15 residues. This CDR3 is CASSQTAYLNYGYTF. The CDR3 nucleotides are TGTGCCAGCAGTCAGACAGCTTACCTTAACTATGGCTACACCTTC.

This chain connects TRBV19 to TRBJ2-3; 9 positions agree with TRBD1. This CDR3 contains 15 residues. Trimming removed 9 bases from V and 5 bases from J; junction bases left unmatched: 12. Germline V lookup: CDR1 LNHDA, CDR2 SQIVND (reference sequence). CDR3 DNA: TGTGCCAGCAATCCCGGGACAGGGTTTGGAGATACGCAGTATTTT. It specifies CASNPGTGFGDTQYF.

The J gene is TRBJ1-1, the V gene TRBV28; 9 bases map to TRBD1. Unmatched junction bases numbered 11, after V lost 3 bases and J lost 6 bases. CDR1 and CDR2 from the germline V gene are MDHEN and SYDVKM. The CDR3 spans 16 residues. The CDR3 sequence is CASSFPTRDRDPEAFF. The CDR3 bases are TGTGCCAGCAGTTTCCCGACGCGGGACAGGGACCCTGAAGCTTTCTTT.

The chain recombines TRBV27 with TRBJ2-1, with D uncertain. Germline loops: CDR1 MNHEY, CDR2 SMNVEV (reference sequence). Trimming took 2 bases from V and 8 from J, leaving 10 bases between them. This CDR3 is 13 amino acids long. CDR3 in DNA: TGTGCCAGCAGTTTAGACTTTAGATATGAGCAGTTCTTC. Protein product: CASSLDFRYEQFF.

As for this clone: This specimen includes other DNA sequences encoding the same CDR3. The CDR3 loop reads CASSVGGAEAFF. DNA of the CDR3: TGTGCCAGCAGCGTAGGAGGGGCGGAAGCTTTCTTT. This chain uses TRBV9 with TRBJ1-1, with D possibly matching TRBD1 (5 bases). With 0 bases removed from V and 8 bases from J, the gap between germline ends came to 8 bases. Germline loops: CDR1 SGDLS, CDR2 YYNGEE. The CDR3 extends over 12 amino acids.